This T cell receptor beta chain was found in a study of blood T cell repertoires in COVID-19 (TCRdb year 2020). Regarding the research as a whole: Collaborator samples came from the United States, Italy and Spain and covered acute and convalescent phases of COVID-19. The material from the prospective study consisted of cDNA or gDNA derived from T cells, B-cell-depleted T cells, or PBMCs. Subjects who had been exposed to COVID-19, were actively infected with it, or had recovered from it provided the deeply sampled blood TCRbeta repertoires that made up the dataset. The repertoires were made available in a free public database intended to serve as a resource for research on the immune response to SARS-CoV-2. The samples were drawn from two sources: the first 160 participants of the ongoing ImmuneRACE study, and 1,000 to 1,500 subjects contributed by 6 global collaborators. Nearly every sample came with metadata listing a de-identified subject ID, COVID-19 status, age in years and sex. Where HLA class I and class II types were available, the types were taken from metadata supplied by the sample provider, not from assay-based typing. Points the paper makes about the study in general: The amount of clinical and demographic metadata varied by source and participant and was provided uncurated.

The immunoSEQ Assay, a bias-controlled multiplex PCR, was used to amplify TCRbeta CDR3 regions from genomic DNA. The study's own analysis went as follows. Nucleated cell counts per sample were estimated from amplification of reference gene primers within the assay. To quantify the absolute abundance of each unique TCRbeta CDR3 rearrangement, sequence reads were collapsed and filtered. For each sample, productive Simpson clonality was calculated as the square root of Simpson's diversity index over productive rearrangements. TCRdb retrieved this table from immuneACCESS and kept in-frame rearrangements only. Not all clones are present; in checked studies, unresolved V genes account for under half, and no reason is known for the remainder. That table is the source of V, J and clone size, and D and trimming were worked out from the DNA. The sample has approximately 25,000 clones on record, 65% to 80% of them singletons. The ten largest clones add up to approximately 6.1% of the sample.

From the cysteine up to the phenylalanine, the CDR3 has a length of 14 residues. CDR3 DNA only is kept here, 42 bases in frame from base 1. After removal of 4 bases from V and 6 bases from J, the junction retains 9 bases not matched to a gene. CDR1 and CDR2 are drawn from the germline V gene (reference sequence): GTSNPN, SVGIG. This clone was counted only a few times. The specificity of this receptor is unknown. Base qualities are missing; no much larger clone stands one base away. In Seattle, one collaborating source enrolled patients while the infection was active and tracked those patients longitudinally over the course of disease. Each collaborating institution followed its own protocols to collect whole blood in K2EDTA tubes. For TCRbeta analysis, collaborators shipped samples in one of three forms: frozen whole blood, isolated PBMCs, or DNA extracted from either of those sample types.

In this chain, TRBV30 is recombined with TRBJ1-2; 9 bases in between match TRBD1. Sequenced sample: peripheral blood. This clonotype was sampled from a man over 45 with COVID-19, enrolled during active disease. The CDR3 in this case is CAWTVTGGRDGYTF. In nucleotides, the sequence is TGTGCCTGGACCGTTACAGGGGGCAGGGATGGCTACACCTTC.